Listed below are T cell receptor beta chains from one sample, sequenced in a study of early T cells in non-severe SARS-CoV-2 infection. TCRdb re-analysed the 5' RACE reads in MiXCR, keeping a single row per CDR3 protein. The sample carries 50,000 to 60,000 distinct CDR3 sequences, roughly 12% recorded once. The specimen was whole blood. All receptors derive from an adult who was a healthcare worker with PCR-confirmed SARS-CoV-2 infection or an uninfected control (not recorded which). The conserved cysteine and the conserved F or W are not part of the CDR3 here.

>TRBV5-5
ASSWTGWSGNTIY
>TRBV29-1
SVDLAGRLNTEAF
>TRBV4-1
ASSQDLYSGAYNEQF
>TRBV9
ASSRQGSETQY
>TRBV29-1
SVEAAVFTKNIQY
>TRBV6-2/TRBV6-3
ASSYLDPGQGETQY
>TRBV2
ASSEQGSNQPQH
>TRBV28
ASSHRTSGYRETQY
>TRBV7-2
ASIRGLAGDTQY
>TRBV7-9
ASSRDSNSPLH
>TRBV2
ASNPAGVYNEQF
>TRBV7-9
ASSRQGETYNEQF
>TRBV7-6
ASSLSRQSEAF
>TRBV7-9
ASSSYGEAF
>TRBV30
AWSVRQGKAETQY
>TRBV3-1
ASSQDRVGRVRGKNEKLF
>TRBV29-1
SVIPAGTEAF
>TRBV7-9
ASSPRPGARADNEQF
>TRBV9
ASSVGSSAGHEQF
>TRBV27
ASSLSRQVNTEAF
>TRBV10-3
AITASGTYNEQF
>TRBV3-1
ASSQELRGTLLGDTQY
>TRBV7-2
ASSFSSQDIQY
>TRBV20-1
SARLMVANSYNEQF
>TRBV12-3/TRBV12-4
ASSLVGGSYEQY